These 10 T cell receptor beta chains share one sample of origin, sequenced in a study of T-cell reconstitution after alpha-beta-depleted transplantation in children (dated by TCRdb to the mid-2010s). The treatment or condition label for this specimen denotes: allogeneic hematopoietic cell transplantation with graft depleted of TCRalphabeta T cells and CD19 B cells. Libraries were constructed by PCR. Sequenced on an Illumina HiSeq 2500. TCR library preparation used molecular barcoding, with unique molecular identifiers applied to normalize quantification of the TCRbeta repertoire. TCRdb redid the processing of the public reads, applying fastp at Q25 and MiXCR, and retained in-frame beta chains. Rows with a matching CDR3 protein are joined into one entry that keeps the most common DNA and genes. Counted in this sample were fewer than 1 million distinct CDR3 sequences; less than 20% of them appeared once. Around 5.3% of the sample is held by the ten biggest clonotypes.

Sample: PBMCs, mostly from graft donor cells, taken 360 days after TCRalphabeta/CD19-depleted stem cell transplant. These receptors were obtained from a male patient younger than 18 who had a stem cell transplant for acute lymphoblastic leukemia, so the T cells may come from the graft donor.

This clonotype was recorded a few times. The rearrangement joins TRBV7-9 to TRBJ2-6; the match to TRBD1 covers 7 bases. The germline V gene encodes CDR1 SEHNR and CDR2 FQNEAQ (reference sequence). The trim removed 2 bases at V and 0 bases at J, leaving 4 bases unmatched. The CDR3 covers 17 residues. The CDR3 region has the DNA TGTGCCAGCAGCTTAAAAAGGGGGCTCTCTGGGGCCAACGTCCTGACTTTC. Translating gives CASSLKRGLSGANVLTF.

Only a few counts were recorded for this clonotype. This chain connects TRBV5-1 to TRBJ1-1, with TRBD1 matching 7 bases. The CDR3 runs 18 residues. Trimming took 2 bases from V and 7 from J; bases not matched to a gene: 20. Germline assignment: CDR1 SGHRS and CDR2 YFSETQ. CDR3 bases: TGCGCCAGCAGCTTTGGAACACCTTGGACAGGAACGGGCGATGAAGCTTTCTTT. Residues: CASSFGTPWTGTGDEAFF.

The rearrangement links TRBV28 to TRBJ2-7; D is possibly TRBD2 (5 bases). Trimming took 4 bases from V and 12 from J, leaving 22 bases between them. CDR3 length equals 14 residues. From germline, CDR1 is MDHEN and CDR2 SYDVKM. DNA for the CDR3: TGTGCCAGCAGTTACGGTTCCGTGAGCGGCAACCGGTACTTC. Translation: CASSYGSVSGNRYF.

This clonotype turned up a few times. The V call is TRBV7-9, the J call TRBJ2-7; the match to TRBD2 covers 13 bases. J gave up 5 bases and V 4 bases, and 8 bases lay outside the gene matches. The V gene's germline CDR1 is SEHNR and CDR2 FQNEAQ (reference sequence). The CDR3 length is 16 residues. The CDR3 region has the DNA TGTGCCAGCAGCTCCGGACTAGCGGGAGTTGGTAACGAGCAGTACTTC. Translation: CASSSGLAGVGNEQYF.

The chain has TRBV20-1 and TRBJ2-5, with a weak D call TRBD1 (6 bases). This CDR3 has 13 residues. Trimming shortened V by 1 base and J by 3 bases, and 9 bases separated the two germline ends. Per the germline V gene, CDR1 is DFQATT and CDR2 is SNEGSKA (reference sequence). The chain's CDR3 is CSARGTGKETQYF. In nucleotides, the CDR3 is TGCAGTGCTAGAGGAACAGGGAAAGAGACCCAGTACTTC.

This chain joins TRBV29-1 and TRBJ2-7; TRBD2 aligns across 9 bases. CDR1 is SQVTM, CDR2 ANQGSEA, per germline. This CDR3 has 16 amino acids. V lost 3 bases to trimming and J lost 2 bases; unmatched junction nucleotides: 11. The CDR3 is CSVDGMRGRAPYEQYF. CDR3 sequence (DNA): TGCAGCGTTGATGGGATGCGCGGGAGGGCCCCCTACGAGCAGTACTTC.

This clonotype was counted a few times. CDR3 DNA sequence: TGTGCCAGCAGCTACCCTTCGGGCGGGAGGGCCTACAATGAGCAGTTCTTC. Translating gives CASSYPSGGRAYNEQFF. This sequence joins TRBV13 and TRBJ2-1; 9 nucleotides align to TRBD2. Germline values: CDR1 PRHDT, CDR2 FYEKMQ (reference sequence). CDR3 length equals 17 residues. Trimming removed 4 bases from V and 2 bases from J; junction bases left unmatched: 9.

Only a few counts were recorded for this clonotype. This chain joins TRBV12-3 or TRBV12-4 and TRBJ2-3; D tentatively reads TRBD1 or TRBD2 (5 bases each). The CDR3 has 13 amino acids. V lost 6 bases, J lost 8 bases, and 15 bases lay in between. This CDR3 reads CASSQGDRSTQYF. The CDR3 nucleotides are TGTGCCAGCAGCCAGGGAGATAGGAGTACGCAGTATTTT.

This clonotype was found a few times. The chain has TRBV29-1 and TRBJ2-1, with 8 bases matching TRBD1. Trimming removed 3 bases from V and 7 bases from J; junction bases left unmatched: 14. Germline CDR1 is SQVTM and CDR2 is ANQGSEA. The CDR3 spans 16 residues. The CDR3 DNA reads as TGCAGCGTTGACCTAATCGCGCAGGGGGCGTGGAATGAGCAGTTCTTC. Protein: CSVDLIAQGAWNEQFF.

Remarks on this clonotype: A read error is likely, as this CDR3 ends without the conserved phenylalanine or tryptophan. The chain is built from TRBV11-2 and TRBJ1-1, with D uncertain. The germline V and J ends were trimmed by 0 bases and 0 bases, with 8 bases remaining between them. The CDR3 totals 15 residues. Germline CDR1 is SGHAT and CDR2 is FQNNGV. The CDR3 DNA sequence: TGTGCCAGCAGCTTAGAGAGAGTCCTGAACACTGAAGCTTTCATT. The encoded protein is CASSLERVLNTEAFI.